This T cell receptor beta chain was sequenced in a study of shared clonotypes between healthy human individuals. The overall study: Every donor yielded three CD4 naive, three CD4 memory, two CD8 naive and one CD8 memory plate. Points from the study as a whole: Represented diversity, genetic and exposure-history alike, was limited by few donors.

Germline CDR1 and CDR2: SEHNR and FQNEAQ (reference sequence). V was shortened by 3 bases and J by 0 bases, with 9 bases between the two germline ends. The length of the CDR3 is 14 residues. Points on this clone: Its cognate antigen is unknown.

The table came from immunoSEQ multiplex PCR; TCRdb's copy has only in-frame clones and leaves some out. The data hold 170,000 or so clones, with approximately 60% observed a single time. Sequenced input: memory CD4+ T cells sorted from blood. The subset: CD45RA-negative fraction. The gene calls are TRBV7-9 and TRBJ2-7; D is uncertain. The source is a man aged 25-45 years in good health. In DNA form, the CDR3 reads TGTGCCAGCAGCTTGTCGCGTAGCTCCTACGAGCAGTACTTC. Translating it yields CASSLSRSSYEQYF.